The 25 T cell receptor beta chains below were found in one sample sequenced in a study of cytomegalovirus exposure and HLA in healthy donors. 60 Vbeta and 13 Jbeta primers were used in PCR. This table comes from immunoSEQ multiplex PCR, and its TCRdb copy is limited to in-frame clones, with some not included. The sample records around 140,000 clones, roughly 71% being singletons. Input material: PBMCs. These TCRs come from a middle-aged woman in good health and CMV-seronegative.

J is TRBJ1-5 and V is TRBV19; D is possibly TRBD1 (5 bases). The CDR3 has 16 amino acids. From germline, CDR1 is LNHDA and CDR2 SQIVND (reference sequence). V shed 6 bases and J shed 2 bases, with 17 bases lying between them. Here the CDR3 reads CASSIPLGGGNQPQHF. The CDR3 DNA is TGTGCCAGTAGCATCCCCCTGGGAGGGGGCAATCAGCCCCAGCATTTT. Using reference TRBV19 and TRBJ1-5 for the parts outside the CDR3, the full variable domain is DGGITQSPKYLFRKEGQNVTLSCEQNLNHDAMYWYRQDPGQGLRLIYYSQIVNDFQKGDIAEGYSVSREKKESFPLTVTSAQKNPTAFYLCASSIPLGGGNQPQHFGDGTRLSIL.

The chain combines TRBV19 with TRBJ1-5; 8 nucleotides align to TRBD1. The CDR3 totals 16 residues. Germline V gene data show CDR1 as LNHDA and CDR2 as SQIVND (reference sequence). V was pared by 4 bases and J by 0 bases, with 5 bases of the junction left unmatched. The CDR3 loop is CASSTGTGNSNQPQHF. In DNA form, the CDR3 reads TGTGCCAGTAGTACCGGGACAGGTAATAGCAATCAGCCCCAGCATTTT. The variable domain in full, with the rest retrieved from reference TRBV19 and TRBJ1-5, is DGGITQSPKYLFRKEGQNVTLSCEQNLNHDAMYWYRQDPGQGLRLIYYSQIVNDFQKGDIAEGYSVSREKKESFPLTVTSAQKNPTAFYLCASSTGTGNSNQPQHFGDGTRLSIL.

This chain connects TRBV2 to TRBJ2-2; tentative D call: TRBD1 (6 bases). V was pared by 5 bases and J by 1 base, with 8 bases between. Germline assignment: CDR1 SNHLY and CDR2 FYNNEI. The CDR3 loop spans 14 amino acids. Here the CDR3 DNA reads TGTGCCAGCAGTTTGACAGGGAACACCGGGGAGCTGTTTTTT. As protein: CASSLTGNTGELFF.

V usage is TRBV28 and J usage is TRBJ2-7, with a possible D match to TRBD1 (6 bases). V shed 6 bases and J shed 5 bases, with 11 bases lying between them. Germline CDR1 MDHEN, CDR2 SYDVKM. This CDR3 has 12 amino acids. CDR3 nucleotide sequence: TGTGCCAGCAGCAACAGGGTCCACGAGCAGTACTTC. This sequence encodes CASSNRVHEQYF. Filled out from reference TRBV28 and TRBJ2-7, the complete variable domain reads DVKVTQSSRYLVKRTGEKVFLECVQDMDHENMFWYRQDPGLGLRLIYFSYDVKMKEKGDIPEGYSVSREKKERFSLILESASTNQTSMYLCASSNRVHEQYFGPGTRLTVT.

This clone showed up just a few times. CDR3 DNA sequence: TGTGCCTCCGTATCAGCGAACACCGGGGAGCTGTTTTTT. The encoded protein is CASVSANTGELFF. V and J are TRBV9 and TRBJ2-2; no definite D call. Trimming took 10 bases from V and 0 from J, leaving 10 bases between them. The CDR3 has 13 amino acids. CDR1 is SGDLS and CDR2 is YYNGEE in the germline V gene.

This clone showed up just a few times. The CDR3 DNA follows: TGTGCCAGTGAGTACAGGGGAAGGAACACTGAAGCTTTCTTT. Protein: CASEYRGRNTEAFF. The chain employs TRBV6-5 and TRBJ1-1; 7 positions match TRBD1. V lost 9 bases, J lost 1 base, and 8 bases stayed unmatched. The germline V gene has CDR1 MNHEY and CDR2 SVGAGI. This CDR3 has 14 residues.

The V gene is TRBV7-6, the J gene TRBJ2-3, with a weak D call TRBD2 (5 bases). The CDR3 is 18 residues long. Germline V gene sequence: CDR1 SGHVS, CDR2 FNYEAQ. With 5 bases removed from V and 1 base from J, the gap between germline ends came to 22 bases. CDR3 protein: CASSPYPRDKRRTDTQYF. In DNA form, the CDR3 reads TGTGCCAGCAGCCCCTACCCCAGAGATAAGCGGCGCACAGATACGCAGTATTTT.

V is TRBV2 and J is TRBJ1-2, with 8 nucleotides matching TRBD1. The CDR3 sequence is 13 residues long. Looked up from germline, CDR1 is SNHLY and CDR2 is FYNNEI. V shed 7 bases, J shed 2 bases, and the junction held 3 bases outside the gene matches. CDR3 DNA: TGTGCCAGCATTAGGACAGGGAACTATGGCTACACCTTC. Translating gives CASIRTGNYGYTF.

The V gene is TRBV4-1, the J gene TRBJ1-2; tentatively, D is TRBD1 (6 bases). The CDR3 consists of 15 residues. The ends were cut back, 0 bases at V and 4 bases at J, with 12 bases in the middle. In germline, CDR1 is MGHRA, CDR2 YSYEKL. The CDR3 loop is CASSQEGGYLYGYTF. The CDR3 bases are TGCGCCAGCAGCCAAGAAGGGGGTTATCTCTATGGCTACACCTTC.

The CDR3, as DNA: TGTGCCAGCAGCTTGTTTGGGGGCGTCCCTACCGGGGAGCTGTTTTTT. Protein product: CASSLFGGVPTGELFF. This chain connects TRBV5-6 to TRBJ2-2, with D perhaps TRBD1 (6 bases). Germline CDR1 reads SGHDT; CDR2 reads YYEEEE. V dropped 1 base and J dropped 5 bases, with 15 bases sitting between them. The CDR3 length is 16 residues. The full variable domain, rest sourced from reference TRBV5-6 and TRBJ2-2, is DAGVTQSPTHLIKTRGQQVTLRCSPKSGHDTVSWYQQALGQGPQFIFQYYEEEERQRGNFPDRFSGHQFPNYSSELNVNALLLGDSALYLCASSLFGGVPTGELFFGEGSRLTVL.

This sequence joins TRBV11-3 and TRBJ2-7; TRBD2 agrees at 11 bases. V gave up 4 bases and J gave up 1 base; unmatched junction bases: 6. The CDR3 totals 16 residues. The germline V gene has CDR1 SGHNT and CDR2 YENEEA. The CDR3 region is CASSSGGTSGSYEQYF. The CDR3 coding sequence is TGTGCCAGCAGCTCCGGGGGGACTAGCGGATCCTACGAGCAGTACTTC.

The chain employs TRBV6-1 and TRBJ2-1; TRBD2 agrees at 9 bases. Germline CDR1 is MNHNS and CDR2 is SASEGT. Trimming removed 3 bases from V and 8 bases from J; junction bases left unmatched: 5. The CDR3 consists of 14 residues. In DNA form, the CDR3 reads TGTGCCAGCAGTGAGGCGGGACTAGCCTATGAGCAGTTCTTC. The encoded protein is CASSEAGLAYEQFF.

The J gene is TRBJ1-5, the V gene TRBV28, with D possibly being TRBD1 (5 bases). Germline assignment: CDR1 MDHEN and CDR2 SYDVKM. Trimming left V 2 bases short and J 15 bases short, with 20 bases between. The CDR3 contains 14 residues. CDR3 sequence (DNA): TGTGCCAGCAGTTTACGACAGAGCCCTGAGTTCGGGCATTTT. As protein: CASSLRQSPEFGHF.

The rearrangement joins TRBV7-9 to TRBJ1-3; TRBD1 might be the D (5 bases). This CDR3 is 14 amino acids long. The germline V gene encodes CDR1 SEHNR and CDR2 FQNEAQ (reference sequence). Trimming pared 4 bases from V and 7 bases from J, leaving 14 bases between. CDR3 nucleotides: TGTGCCAGCAGCTCGATCAGCAGGGCGAACACCATATATTTT. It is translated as CASSSISRANTIYF.

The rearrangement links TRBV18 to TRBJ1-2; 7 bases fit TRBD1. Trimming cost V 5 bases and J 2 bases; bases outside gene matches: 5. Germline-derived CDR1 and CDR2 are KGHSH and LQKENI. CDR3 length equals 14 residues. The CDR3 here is CASSGTDRNYGYTF. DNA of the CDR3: TGTGCCAGCTCAGGGACAGATCGGAACTATGGCTACACCTTC.

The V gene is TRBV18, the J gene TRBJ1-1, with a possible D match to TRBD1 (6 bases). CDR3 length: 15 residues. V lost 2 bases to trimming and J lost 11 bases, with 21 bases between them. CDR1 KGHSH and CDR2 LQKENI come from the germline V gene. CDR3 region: CASSPSLNWGPGAFF. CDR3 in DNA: TGTGCCAGCTCACCAAGCTTAAATTGGGGGCCCGGGGCTTTCTTT.

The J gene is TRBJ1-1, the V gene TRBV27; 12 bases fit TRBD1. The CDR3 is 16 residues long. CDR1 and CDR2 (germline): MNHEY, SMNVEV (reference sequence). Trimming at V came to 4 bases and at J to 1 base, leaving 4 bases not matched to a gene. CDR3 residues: CASSSRDRGQNTEAFF. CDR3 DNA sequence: TGTGCCAGCAGTTCCCGGGACAGGGGGCAGAACACTGAAGCTTTCTTT.

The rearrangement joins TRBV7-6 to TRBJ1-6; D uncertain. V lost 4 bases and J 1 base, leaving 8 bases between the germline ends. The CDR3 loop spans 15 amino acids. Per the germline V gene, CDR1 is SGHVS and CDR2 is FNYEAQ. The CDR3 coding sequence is TGTGCCAGCAGCTCCGTAAATTCCTATAATTCACCCCTCCACTTT. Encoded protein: CASSSVNSYNSPLHF.

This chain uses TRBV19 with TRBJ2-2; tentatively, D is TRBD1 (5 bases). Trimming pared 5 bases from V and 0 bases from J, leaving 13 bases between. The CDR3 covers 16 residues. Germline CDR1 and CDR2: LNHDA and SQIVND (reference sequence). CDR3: CASSHRIFANTGELFF. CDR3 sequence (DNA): TGTGCCAGTAGTCACAGGATCTTTGCGAACACCGGGGAGCTGTTTTTT.

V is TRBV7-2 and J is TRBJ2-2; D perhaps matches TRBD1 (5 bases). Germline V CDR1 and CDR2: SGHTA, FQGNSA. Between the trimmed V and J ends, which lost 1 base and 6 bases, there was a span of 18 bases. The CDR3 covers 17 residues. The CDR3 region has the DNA TGTGCCAGCAGCTTAGATTGGCGGCAGGGTGGGTCCGGGGAGCTGTTTTTT. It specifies CASSLDWRQGGSGELFF.

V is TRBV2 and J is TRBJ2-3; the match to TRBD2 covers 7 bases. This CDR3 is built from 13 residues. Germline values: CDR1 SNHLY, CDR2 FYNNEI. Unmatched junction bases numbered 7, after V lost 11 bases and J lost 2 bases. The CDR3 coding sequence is TGTGCCGGAACTAGCGATTACACAGATACGCAGTATTTT. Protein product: CAGTSDYTDTQYF.

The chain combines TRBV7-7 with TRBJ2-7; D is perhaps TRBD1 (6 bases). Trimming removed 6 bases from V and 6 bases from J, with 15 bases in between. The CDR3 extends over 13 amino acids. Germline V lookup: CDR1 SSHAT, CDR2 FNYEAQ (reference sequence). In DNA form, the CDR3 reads TGTGCCAGCAGTCGAGAGCCAGGGGTCGAGCAGTACTTC. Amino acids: CASSREPGVEQYF.

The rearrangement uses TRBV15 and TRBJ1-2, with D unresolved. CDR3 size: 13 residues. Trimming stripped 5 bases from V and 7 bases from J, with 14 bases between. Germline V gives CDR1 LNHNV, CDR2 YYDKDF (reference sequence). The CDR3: CATSLRVRGGYTF. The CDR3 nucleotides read TGTGCCACCAGCCTTAGGGTACGGGGTGGCTACACCTTC.

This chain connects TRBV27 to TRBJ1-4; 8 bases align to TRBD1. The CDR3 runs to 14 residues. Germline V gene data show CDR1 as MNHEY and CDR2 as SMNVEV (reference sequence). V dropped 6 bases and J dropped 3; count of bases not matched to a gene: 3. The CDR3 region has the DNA TGTGCCAGCAGCCAGGACAGGGCTAATGAAAAACTGTTTTTT. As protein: CASSQDRANEKLFF.

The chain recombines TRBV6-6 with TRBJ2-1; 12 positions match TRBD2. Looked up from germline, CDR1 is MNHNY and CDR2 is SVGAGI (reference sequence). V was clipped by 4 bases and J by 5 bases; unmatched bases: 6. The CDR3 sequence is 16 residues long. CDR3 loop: CASSSSGGATHNEQFF. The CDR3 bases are TGTGCCAGCAGTTCTAGCGGGGGGGCCACCCACAATGAGCAGTTCTTC.